This T cell receptor (beta chain) was found in a study of CD8+ T cells in alopecia areata. Study-wide points: Lesional scalp, especially alopecia totalis/universalis, showed higher clonality than normal scalp. Normal skin's resident alphabeta T cells are sequenced alongside lesional scalp T cells.

As regards this clone: The antigen is not known.

Extraction and reverse transcription of RNA yielded cDNA as the sequencing template. Sequencing used immunoSEQ multiplex PCR; TCRdb keeps in-frame clones, though not all of them. The sample holds 200,000 or so clones, 57% seen once. Researchers gathered lesional scalp punch biopsies and peripheral blood from patients with alopecia areata. T lymphocytes (CD4+ and CD8+) were sorted from PBMCs. Losses at the gene ends were 1 base for V and 2 bases for J; bases not matched to a gene: 6. Germline CDR1 is GTSNPN and CDR2 is SVGIG (reference sequence). There are 15 residues in the CDR3. The chain combines TRBV30 with TRBJ2-7, with 9 positions matching TRBD2. The sequences come from CD4+ T cells sorted from blood, collected at week 0. The sequence was collected from a human donor with alopecia areata. CDR3 protein: CAWSAGLANPYEQYF. Here the CDR3 DNA reads TGTGCCTGGAGTGCCGGACTAGCGAACCCCTACGAGCAGTACTTC.